This T cell receptor (beta chain) is drawn from a study of shared clonotypes between healthy human individuals. Study summary: For every donor, three CD4 naive, three CD4 memory, two CD8 naive and one CD8 memory plates were used. General study findings and limits: Relative to their counterparts shared across all four donors, non-shared clonotypes exhibited diminished generation probabilities. Among four donors, approximately 5% of naive CD4 clonotypes were found in common.

As for this clone: Its antigen is unknown.

As defined, naive CD8 cells were CD45RO-negative and positively selected for CCR7, with terminally differentiated effector memory CD45RA+ cells excluded. The CDR3 is made up of 14 amino acids. Trimming removed 5 bases from V and 2 bases from J, with 13 bases in between. The germline CDR1 and CDR2 sequences are SGHNT and YENEEA. The DNA input per sorted-subset replicate PCR was 150 to 200 ng, corresponding to tens of thousands of T cell genomes. Some clones are missing from TCRdb's copy, which holds only in-frame ones; the method was immunoSEQ multiplex PCR. The table shows about 590,000 clones, with around 95% occurring only once.

The receptor's source is a woman between 25 and 40 years old in good health. What was sequenced was naive CD8+ T cells sorted from blood. The chain joins TRBV11-3 to TRBJ2-7, with D tentatively TRBD2 (6 bases). CDR3 in DNA: TGTGCCAGCAGCCCACCCGGGACTCCCTACGAGCAGTACTTC. Translated, it gives CASSPPGTPYEQYF.